This TCR beta chain was identified during a study of beta chain features in type 1 diabetes. Study-wide findings and caveats: Junctions at VDJ sites from type 1 diabetes patients had fewer insertions and more deletions. Patients' naive, central memory and regulatory TCRB repertoires appeared more alike than those of healthy donors. Type 1 diabetes patients showed a moderate but significant shortening of TCRB CDR3s in all four CD4+ subsets.

In regard to this clone: What it binds is unknown.

After removal of 7 bases from V and 5 bases from J, the junction contained 18 bases not matched to a gene. The CDR3 extends over 16 amino acids. The germline V gene has CDR1 SQVTM and CDR2 ANQGSEA. CD4+ naive, central memory, regulatory and stem cell-like memory cells were sorted via CD45RO/CCR7/CD25/CD127/CD95/CD27. Reverse transcription of all isolated RNA meant that expressed TCRB transcripts were sequenced. Naive, central memory and regulatory T cell samples averaged around 3.9 million immunoSEQ reads each. TCRdb's copy holds only in-frame clones and misses some; the assay was immunoSEQ multiplex PCR. The table shows tens of thousands of clones, with roughly 70% occurring only once.

This TCR was sampled from a man aged 25-45 years with type 1 diabetes. Some clones in this sample may be carry-over from other donors' samples. Sequenced material: Tregs from blood. J is TRBJ2-5 and V is TRBV29-1, with 8 bases matching TRBD2. The CDR3, as DNA: TGCAGCGCGGCCACCCTCTTGCGGGGGGCCGGGGAGACCCAGTACTTC. This translates into CSAATLLRGAGETQYF. Variable domain in full (rest from reference TRBV29-1 and TRBJ2-5): SAVISQKPSRDICQRGTSLTIQCQVDSQVTMMFWYRQQPGQSLTLIATANQGSEATYESGFVIDKFPISRPNLTFSTLTVSNMSPEDSSIYLCSAATLLRGAGETQYFGPGTRLLVL.